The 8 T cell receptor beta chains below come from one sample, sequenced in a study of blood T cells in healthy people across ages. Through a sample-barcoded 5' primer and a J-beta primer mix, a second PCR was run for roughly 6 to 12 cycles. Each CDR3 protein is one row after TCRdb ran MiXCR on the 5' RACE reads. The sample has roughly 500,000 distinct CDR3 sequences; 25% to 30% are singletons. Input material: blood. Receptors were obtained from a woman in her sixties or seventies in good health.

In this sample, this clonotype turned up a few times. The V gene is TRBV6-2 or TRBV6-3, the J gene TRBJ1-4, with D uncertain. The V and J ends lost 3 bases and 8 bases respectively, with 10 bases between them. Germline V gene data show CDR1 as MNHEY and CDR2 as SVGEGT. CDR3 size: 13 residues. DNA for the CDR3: TGTGCCAGCAGTTATCGGGAAGGAGAAAAACTGTTTTTT. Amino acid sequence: CASSYREGEKLFF.

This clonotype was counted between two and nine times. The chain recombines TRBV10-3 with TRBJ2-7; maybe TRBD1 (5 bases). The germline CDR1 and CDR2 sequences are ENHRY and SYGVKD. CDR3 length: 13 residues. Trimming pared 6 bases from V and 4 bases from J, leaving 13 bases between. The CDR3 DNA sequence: TGTGCCATCAGCACGGACAATCAGTACGAGCAGTACTTC. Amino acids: CAISTDNQYEQYF.

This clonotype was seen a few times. CDR3 nucleotides: TGTGCCAGCAGCTTAAGGACAGGGGGCGGCGTACAGACCCAGTACTTC. This sequence encodes CASSLRTGGGVQTQYF. The chain combines TRBV7-2 with TRBJ2-5; TRBD1 agrees at 11 bases. J was trimmed by 6 bases and V by 2 bases; bases with no gene match: 8. This CDR3 is 16 amino acids long. Germline CDR1 and CDR2: SGHTA and FQGNSA.

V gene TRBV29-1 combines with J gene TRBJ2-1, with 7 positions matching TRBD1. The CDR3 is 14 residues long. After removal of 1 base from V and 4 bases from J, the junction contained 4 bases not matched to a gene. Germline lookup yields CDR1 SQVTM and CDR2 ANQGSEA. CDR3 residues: CSVEGQGYYNEQFF. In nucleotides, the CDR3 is TGCAGCGTTGAAGGACAGGGTTATTACAATGAGCAGTTCTTC.

CDR3: CASSLGRSGRSQYF. The DNA for the CDR3 is TGTGCCAGCAGCTTAGGAAGAAGCGGTCGGTCGCAGTATTTT. The chain carries TRBV11-2 and TRBJ2-3; TRBD2 is a possible D gene (5 bases). V was shortened by 1 base and J by 10 bases, with 15 bases between the two germline ends. Germline V gene data show CDR1 as SGHAT and CDR2 as FQNNGV. There are 14 residues in the CDR3.

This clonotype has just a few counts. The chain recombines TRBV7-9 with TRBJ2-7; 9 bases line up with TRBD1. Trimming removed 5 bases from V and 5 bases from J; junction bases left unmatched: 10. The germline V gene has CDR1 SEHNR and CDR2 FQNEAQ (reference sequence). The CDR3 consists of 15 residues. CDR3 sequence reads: CASSLSGTGQNEQYF. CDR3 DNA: TGTGCCAGCAGCCTATCCGGGACAGGGCAAAACGAGCAGTACTTC. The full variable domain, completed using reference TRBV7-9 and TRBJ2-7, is DTGVSQNPRHKITKRGQNVTFRCDPISEHNRLYWYRQTLGQGPEFLTYFQNEAQLEKSRLLSDRFSAERPKGSFSTLEIQRTEQGDSAMYLCASSLSGTGQNEQYFGPGTRLTVT.

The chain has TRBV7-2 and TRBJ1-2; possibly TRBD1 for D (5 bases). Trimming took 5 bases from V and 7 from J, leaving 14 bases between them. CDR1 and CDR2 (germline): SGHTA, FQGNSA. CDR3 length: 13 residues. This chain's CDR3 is CASSPGRGGGYTF. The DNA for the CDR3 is TGTGCCAGCAGCCCAGGGAGGGGCGGTGGCTACACCTTC. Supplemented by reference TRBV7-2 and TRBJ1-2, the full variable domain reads GAGVSQSPSNKVTEKGKDVELRCDPISGHTALYWYRQSLGQGLEFLIYFQGNSAPDKSGLPSDRFSAERTGGSVSTLTIQRTQQEDSAVYLCASSPGRGGGYTFGSGTRLTVV.

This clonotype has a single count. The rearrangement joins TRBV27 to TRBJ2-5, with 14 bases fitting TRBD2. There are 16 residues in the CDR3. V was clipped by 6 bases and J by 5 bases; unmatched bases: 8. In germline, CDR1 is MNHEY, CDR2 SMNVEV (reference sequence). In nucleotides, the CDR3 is TGTGCCAGCAGCTCCGGGACTAGCGGGGGAGGTGAGACCCAGTACTTC. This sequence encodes CASSSGTSGGGETQYF.